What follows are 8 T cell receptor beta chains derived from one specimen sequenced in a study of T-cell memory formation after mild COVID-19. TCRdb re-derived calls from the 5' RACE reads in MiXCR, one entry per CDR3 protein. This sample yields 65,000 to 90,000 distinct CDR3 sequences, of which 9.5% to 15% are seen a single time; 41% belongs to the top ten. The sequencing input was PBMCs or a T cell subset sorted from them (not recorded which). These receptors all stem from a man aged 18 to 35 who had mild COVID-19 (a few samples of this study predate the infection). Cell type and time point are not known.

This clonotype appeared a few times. CDR3 sequence (DNA): TGTGCCAGCAGCTTATCCCCGGCAGCGAACACCGGGGAGCTGTTTTTT. Translated, it gives CASSLSPAANTGELFF. The chain links TRBV7-9 to TRBJ2-2; the D is unclear. CDR1 SEHNR and CDR2 FQNEAQ come from the germline V gene (reference sequence). V was trimmed by 2 bases and J by 0 bases, leaving 10 bases between them. The CDR3 loop spans 16 amino acids.

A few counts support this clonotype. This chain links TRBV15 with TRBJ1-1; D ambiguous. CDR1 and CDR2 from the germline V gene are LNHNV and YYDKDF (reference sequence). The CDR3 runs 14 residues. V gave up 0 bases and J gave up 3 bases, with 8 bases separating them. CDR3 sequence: CATSRDARDTEAFF. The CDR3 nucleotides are TGTGCCACCAGCAGAGACGCGAGGGACACTGAAGCTTTCTTT.

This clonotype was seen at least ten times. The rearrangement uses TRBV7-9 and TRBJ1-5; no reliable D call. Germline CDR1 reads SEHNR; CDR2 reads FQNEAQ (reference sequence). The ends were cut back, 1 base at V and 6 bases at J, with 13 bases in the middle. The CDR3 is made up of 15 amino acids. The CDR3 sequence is CASSLEYEGGQPQHF. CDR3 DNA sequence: TGTGCCAGCAGCTTAGAATACGAGGGAGGTCAGCCCCAGCATTTT.

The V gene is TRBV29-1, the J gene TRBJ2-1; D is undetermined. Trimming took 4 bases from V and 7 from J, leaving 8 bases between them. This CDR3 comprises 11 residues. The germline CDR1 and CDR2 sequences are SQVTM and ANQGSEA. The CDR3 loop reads CSVGAWNEQFF. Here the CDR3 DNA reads TGCAGCGTTGGAGCGTGGAATGAGCAGTTCTTC.

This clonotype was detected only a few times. In nucleotides, the CDR3 is TGTGCCACCAGCAGAGAGGCGGGCAGCATGAACACTGAAGCTTTCTTT. Protein sequence: CATSREAGSMNTEAFF. J is TRBJ1-1 and V is TRBV15; unclear D gene. This CDR3 comprises 16 residues. CDR1 and CDR2 (germline): LNHNV, YYDKDF (reference sequence). Trimming took off 0 bases at V and 0 bases at J, with 11 bases between the two ends.

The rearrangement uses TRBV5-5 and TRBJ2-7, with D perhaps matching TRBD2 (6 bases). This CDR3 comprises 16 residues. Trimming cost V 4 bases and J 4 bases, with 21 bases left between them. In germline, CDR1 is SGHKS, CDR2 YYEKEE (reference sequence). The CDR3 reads CASSQREGPAGYEQYF. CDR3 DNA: TGTGCCAGCAGCCAACGCGAGGGGCCCGCGGGGTACGAGCAGTACTTC.

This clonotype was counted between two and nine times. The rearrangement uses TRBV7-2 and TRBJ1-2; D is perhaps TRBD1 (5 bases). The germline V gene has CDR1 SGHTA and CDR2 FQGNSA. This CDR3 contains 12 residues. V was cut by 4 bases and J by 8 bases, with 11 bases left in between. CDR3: CASSSQGWGYTF. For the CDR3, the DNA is TGTGCCAGCAGCTCCCAGGGTTGGGGCTACACCTTC.

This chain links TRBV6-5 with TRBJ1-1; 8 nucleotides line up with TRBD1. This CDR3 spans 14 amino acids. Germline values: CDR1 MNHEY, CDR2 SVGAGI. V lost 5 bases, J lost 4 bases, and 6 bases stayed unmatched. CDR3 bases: TGTGCCAGCAGTCTACAGGGGGAACCCACTGAAGCTTTCTTT. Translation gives CASSLQGEPTEAFF.